Included here is one T cell receptor (beta chain) sequence, with context. Data came from immunoSEQ multiplex PCR; TCRdb stores just in-frame clones and leaves some out. The table includes roughly 300,000 clones, approximately 93% detected once. This entry belongs to a study of blood T cell repertoires in COVID-19. Across the study: The United States, Italy and Spain provided the acute and convalescent COVID-19 samples.

This CDR3 spans 13 amino acids. J was trimmed by 7 bases and V by 7 bases; bases with no gene match: 2. Germline V gene lookup returns CDR1 SQVTM and CDR2 ANQGSEA. The TCR was taken from a woman in her twenties or thirties with COVID-19, enrolled during active disease. Sequenced: peripheral blood. The gene calls are TRBV29-1 and TRBJ2-1; 15 bases match TRBD2. CDR3 sequence reads: CSAGLAGGNEQFF. The DNA for the CDR3 is TGCAGCGCAGGACTAGCGGGAGGGAATGAGCAGTTCTTC.